The present T cell receptor (beta chain) was sequenced within a study of shared clonotypes between healthy human individuals. Notes on this clone: Its specificity is unknown.

Study-level results: Shared clonotypes: 4.5% to 6.5% naive CD4, under 4% naive CD8, around 2.4% memory CD4, 0.4% memory CD8. In contrast to clonotypes shared by all four donors, non-shared clonotypes had lower generation probabilities. Collection of samples was limited to blood; tissue repertoires likely differ.

Profiling relied on immunoSEQ multiplex PCR, and the TCRdb table lists in-frame clones only, not all of them. The table includes fewer than 1.4 million clones, about four fifths detected once. The CDR3 loop spans 15 amino acids. CDR1 is SGHRS, CDR2 YFSETQ, per germline. Trimming stripped 2 bases from V and 2 bases from J, with 13 bases between. The V and J genes are TRBV5-1 and TRBJ2-5; no reliable D call. This receptor was obtained from a man aged 18 to 30 in good health. Some clones in this sample may be carry-over from other donors' samples. Input material: memory CD4+ T cells from PBMCs. As to subset: CD45RA-negative fraction. The CDR3 loop is CASSFLAGSQETQYF. The DNA of the CDR3 is TGCGCCAGCAGCTTTTTGGCAGGAAGTCAAGAGACCCAGTACTTC. Combining the CDR3 with reference TRBV5-1 and TRBJ2-5 gives the whole variable domain KAGVTQTPRYLIKTRGQQVTLSCSPISGHRSVSWYQQTPGQGLQFLFEYFSETQRNKGNFPGRFSGRQFSNSRSEMNVSTLELGDSALYLCASSFLAGSQETQYFGPGTRLLVL.